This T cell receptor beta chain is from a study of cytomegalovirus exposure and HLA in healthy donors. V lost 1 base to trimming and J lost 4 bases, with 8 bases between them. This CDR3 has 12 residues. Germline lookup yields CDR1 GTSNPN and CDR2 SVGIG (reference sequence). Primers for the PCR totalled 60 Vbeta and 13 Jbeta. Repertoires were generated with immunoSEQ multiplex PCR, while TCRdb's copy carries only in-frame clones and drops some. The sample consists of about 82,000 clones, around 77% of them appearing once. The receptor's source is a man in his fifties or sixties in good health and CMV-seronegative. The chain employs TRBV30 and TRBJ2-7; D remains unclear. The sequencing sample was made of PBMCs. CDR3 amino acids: CAWSGESYEQYF. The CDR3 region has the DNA TGTGCCTGGAGTGGAGAAAGTTACGAGCAGTACTTC.